A selection of T cell receptor beta chains follows, all from one sample in a study of shared clonotypes between healthy human individuals. Only in-frame clones appear in the TCRdb table, and some are missing; sequencing was by immunoSEQ multiplex PCR. The profile shows 600,000 to 700,000 clones, 73% of them singletons. The sample comprised memory CD4+ T cells sorted from blood. The source is a woman aged 25 to 39 in good health. Each CDR3 is given with its conserved first and last residue. A D gene is named only where the DNA matches it firmly. The size field is filled for only some rows; it gives once, few, many or a size class.

few	TRBJ2-7	.	TRBV30	TGTGCCTGGAGTGAACAGGGAATGGAGCAGTACTTC	CAWSEQGMEQYF
.	TRBJ2-6	.	TRBV28	TGTGCCAGCAGTTTCCACAGACTTGACTCTGGGGCCAACGTCCTGACTTTC	CASSFHRLDSGANVLTF
few	TRBJ2-1	.	TRBV5-1	TGCGCCAGCAGCGCAGACTCGCTATCCTACAATGAGCAGTTCTTC	CASSADSLSYNEQFF
.	TRBJ2-5	.	TRBV19	TGTGCCAGTAGTACACCGGGACAGACCGGGAGGGAGACCCAGTACTTC	CASSTPGQTGRETQYF
.	TRBJ2-3	.	TRBV4-1	TGCGCCAGCAGCCAAGATAGGGACTCCAACACAGATACGCAGTATTTT	CASSQDRDSNTDTQYF
few	TRBJ1-1	.	TRBV19	TGTGCCAGCCACGGCCAGGGGAACACTGAAGCTTTCTTT	CASHGQGNTEAFF
.	TRBJ2-7	.	TRBV18	TGTGCCAGCTCACCCACCGGGGACCACGAGCAGTACTTC	CASSPTGDHEQYF
.	TRBJ2-1	TRBD2	TRBV5-1	TGCGCCAGCAGCAGGGGACTAGCGGGAGAGGAGCAGTTCTTC	CASSRGLAGEEQFF
many	TRBJ1-2	.	TRBV6-4	TGTGCCACAAGGACCGAGGGGAACTATGGCTACACCTTC	CATRTEGNYGYTF
.	TRBJ2-5	TRBD2	TRBV7-8	TGTGCCAGCAGCTTGTCCCCTCGGGGGGTATCAGAGACCCAGTACTTC	CASSLSPRGVSETQYF
few	TRBJ1-5	.	TRBV30	TGTGCCTGGAGTCTCGGGGGGGGCGGGAATCAGCCCCAGCATTTT	CAWSLGGGGNQPQHF
.	TRBJ2-3	TRBD1	TRBV5-1	TGCGCCAGCAGCGTCCGGGACAGGGGTGAAGATACGCAGTATTTT	CASSVRDRGEDTQYF
.	TRBJ2-7	.	TRBV27	TGTGCCAGCAGGGCACTAGCCGGAACCTACGAGCAGTACTTC	CASRALAGTYEQYF